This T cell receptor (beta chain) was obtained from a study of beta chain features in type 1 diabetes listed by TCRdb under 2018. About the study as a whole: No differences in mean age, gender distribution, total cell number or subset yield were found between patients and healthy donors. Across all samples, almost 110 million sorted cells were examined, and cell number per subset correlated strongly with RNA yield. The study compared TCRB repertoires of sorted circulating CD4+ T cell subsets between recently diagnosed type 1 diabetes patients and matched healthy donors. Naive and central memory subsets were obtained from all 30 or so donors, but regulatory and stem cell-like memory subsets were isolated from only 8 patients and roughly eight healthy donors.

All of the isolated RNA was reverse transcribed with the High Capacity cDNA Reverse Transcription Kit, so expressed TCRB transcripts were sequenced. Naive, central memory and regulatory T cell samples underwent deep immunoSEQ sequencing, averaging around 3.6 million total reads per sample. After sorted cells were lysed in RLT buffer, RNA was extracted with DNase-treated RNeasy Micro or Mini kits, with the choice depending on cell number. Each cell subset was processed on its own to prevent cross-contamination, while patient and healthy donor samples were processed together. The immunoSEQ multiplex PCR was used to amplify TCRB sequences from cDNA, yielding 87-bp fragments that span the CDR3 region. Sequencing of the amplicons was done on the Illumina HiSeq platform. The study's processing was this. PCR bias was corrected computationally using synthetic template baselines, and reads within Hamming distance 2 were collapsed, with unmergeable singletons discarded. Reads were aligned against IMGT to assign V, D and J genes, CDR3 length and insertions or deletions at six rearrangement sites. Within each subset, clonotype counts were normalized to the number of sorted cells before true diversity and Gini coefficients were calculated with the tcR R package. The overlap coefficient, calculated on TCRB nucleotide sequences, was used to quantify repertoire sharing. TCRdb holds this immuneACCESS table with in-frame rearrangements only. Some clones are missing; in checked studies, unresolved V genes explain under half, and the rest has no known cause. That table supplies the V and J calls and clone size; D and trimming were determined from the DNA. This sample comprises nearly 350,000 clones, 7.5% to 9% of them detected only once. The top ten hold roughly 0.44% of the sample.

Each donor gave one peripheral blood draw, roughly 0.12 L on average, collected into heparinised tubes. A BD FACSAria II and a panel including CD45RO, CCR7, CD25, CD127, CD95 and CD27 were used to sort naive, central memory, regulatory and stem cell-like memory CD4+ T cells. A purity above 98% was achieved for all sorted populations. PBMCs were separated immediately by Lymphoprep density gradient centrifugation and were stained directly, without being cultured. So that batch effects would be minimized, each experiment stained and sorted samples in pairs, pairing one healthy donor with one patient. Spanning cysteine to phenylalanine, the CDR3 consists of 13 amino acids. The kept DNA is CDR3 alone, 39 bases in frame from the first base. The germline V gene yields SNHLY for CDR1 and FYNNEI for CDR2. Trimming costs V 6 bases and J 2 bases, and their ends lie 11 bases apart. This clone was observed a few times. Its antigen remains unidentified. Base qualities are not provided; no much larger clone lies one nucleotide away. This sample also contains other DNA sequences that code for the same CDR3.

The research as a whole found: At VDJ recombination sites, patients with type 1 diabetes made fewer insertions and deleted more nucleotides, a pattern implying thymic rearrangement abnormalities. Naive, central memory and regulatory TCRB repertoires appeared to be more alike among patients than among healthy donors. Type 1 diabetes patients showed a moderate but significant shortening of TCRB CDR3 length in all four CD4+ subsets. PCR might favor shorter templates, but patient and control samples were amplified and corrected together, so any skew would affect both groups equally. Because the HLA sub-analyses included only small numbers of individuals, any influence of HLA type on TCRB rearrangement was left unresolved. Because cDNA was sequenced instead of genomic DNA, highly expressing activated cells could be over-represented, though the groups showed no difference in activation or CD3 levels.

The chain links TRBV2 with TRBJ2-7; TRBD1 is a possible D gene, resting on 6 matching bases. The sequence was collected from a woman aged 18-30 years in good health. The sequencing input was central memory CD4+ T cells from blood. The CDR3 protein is CASSAGQPYEQYF. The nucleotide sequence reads TGTGCCAGCAGCGCCGGACAGCCCTACGAGCAGTACTTC.